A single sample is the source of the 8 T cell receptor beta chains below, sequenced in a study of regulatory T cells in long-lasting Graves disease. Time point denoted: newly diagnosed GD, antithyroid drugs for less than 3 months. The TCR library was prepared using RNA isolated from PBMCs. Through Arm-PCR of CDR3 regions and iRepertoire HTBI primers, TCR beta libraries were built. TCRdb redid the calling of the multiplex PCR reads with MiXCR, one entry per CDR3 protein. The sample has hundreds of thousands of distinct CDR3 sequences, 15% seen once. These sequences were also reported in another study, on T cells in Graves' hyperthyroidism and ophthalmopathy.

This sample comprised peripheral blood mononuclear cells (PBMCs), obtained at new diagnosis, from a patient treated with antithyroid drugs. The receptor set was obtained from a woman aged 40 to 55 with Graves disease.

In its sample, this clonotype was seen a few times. CDR3 sequence (DNA): TGTGCCTGCCTAACGCGGTTAGTCGGGACAGGTAACACCGGGGAGCTGTTTTTT. Its protein product is CACLTRLVGTGNTGELFF. The chain combines TRBV30 with TRBJ2-2; the match to TRBD1 covers 8 bases. V gave up 6 bases and J gave up 2 bases; unmatched junction bases: 17. Germline V gives CDR1 GTSNPN, CDR2 SVGIG (reference sequence). The CDR3 sequence is 18 residues long.

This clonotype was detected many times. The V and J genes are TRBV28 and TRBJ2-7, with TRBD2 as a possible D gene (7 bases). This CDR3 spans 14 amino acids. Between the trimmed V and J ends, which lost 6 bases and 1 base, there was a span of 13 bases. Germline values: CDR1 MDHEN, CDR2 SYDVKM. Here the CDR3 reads CASSRGGRSYEQYF. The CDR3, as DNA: TGTGCCAGCAGCAGGGGAGGGAGGTCCTACGAGCAGTACTTC.

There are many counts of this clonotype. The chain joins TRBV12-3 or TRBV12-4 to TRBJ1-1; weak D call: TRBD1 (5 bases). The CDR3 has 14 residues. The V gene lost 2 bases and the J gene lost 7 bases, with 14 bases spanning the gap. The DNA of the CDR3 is TGTGCCAGCAGTTTATTGACGGGGCTGGGTGAAGCTTTCTTT. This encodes CASSLLTGLGEAFF.

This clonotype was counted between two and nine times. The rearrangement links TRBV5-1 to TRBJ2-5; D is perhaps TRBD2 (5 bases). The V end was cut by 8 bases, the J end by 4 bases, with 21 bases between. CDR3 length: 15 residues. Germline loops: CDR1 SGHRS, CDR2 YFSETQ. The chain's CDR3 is CASSGIAAAGETQYF. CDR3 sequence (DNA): TGCGCCAGTTCAGGAATAGCTGCCGCGGGAGAGACCCAGTACTTC.

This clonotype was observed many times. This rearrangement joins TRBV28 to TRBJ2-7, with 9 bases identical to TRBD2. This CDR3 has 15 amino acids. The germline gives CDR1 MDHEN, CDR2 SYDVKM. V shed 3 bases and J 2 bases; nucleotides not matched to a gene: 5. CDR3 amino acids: CASSLVTSGTYEQYF. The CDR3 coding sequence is TGTGCCAGCAGTTTGGTGACTAGCGGAACCTACGAGCAGTACTTC. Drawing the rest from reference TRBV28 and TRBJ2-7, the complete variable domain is DVKVTQSSRYLVKRTGEKVFLECVQDMDHENMFWYRQDPGLGLRLIYFSYDVKMKEKGDIPEGYSVSREKKERFSLILESASTNQTSMYLCASSLVTSGTYEQYFGPGTRLTVT.

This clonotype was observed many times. DNA of the CDR3: TGTGCCAGCAGTTTAGGAAGGACAGAGAGCACTGAAGCTTTCTTT. Encoded protein: CASSLGRTESTEAFF. The chain is built from TRBV28 and TRBJ1-1; the D gene is possibly TRBD1 (6 bases). CDR1 is MDHEN, CDR2 SYDVKM, per germline. With 2 bases removed from V and 4 bases from J, the gap between germline ends came to 14 bases. This CDR3 has 15 residues.

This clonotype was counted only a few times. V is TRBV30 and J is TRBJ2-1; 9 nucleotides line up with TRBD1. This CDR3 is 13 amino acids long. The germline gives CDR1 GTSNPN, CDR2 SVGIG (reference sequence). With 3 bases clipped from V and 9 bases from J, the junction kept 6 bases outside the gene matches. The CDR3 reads CAWRGQGLPEQFF. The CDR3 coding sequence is TGTGCCTGGAGAGGACAGGGGTTGCCTGAGCAGTTCTTC. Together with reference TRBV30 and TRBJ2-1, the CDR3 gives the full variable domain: SQTIHQWPATLVQPVGSPLSLECTVEGTSNPNLYWYRQAAGRGLQLLFYSVGIGQISSEVPQNLSASRPQDRQFILSSKKLLLSDSGFYLCAWRGQGLPEQFFGPGTRLTVL.

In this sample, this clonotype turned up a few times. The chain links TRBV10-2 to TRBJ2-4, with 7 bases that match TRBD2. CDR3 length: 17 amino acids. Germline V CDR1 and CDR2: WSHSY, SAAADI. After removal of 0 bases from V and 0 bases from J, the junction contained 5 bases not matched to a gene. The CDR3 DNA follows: TGCGCCAGCAGTGAGTCTGAGGGGAGGGGAGCCAAAAACATTCAGTACTTC. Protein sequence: CASSESEGRGAKNIQYF.